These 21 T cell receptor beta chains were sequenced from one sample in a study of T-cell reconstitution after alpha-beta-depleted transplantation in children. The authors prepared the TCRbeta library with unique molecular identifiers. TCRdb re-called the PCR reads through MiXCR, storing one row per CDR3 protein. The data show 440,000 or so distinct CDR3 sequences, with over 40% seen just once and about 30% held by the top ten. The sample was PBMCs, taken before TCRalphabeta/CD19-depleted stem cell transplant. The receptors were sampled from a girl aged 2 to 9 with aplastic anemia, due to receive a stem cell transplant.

The CDR3 loop is CASAGGGGAYNEQFF. CDR3 coding DNA: TGTGCCAGCGCGGGAGGCGGGGGGGCCTACAATGAGCAGTTCTTC. J is TRBJ2-1 and V is TRBV7-3, with 9 bases fitting TRBD2. Germline V gives CDR1 SGHTA, CDR2 FQGTGA. The CDR3 covers 15 residues. Losses at the gene ends were 8 bases for V and 2 bases for J; bases not matched to a gene: 7.

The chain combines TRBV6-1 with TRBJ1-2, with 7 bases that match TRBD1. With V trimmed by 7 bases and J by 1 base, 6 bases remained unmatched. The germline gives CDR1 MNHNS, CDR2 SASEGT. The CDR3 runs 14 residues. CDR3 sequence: CASMPQGVNYGYTF. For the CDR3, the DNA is TGTGCCAGCATGCCTCAGGGGGTTAACTATGGCTACACCTTC.

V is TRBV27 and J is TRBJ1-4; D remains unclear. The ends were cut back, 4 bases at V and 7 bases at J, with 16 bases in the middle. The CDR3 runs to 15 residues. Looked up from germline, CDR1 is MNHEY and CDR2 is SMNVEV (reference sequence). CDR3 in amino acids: CASSSLPEGSEKLFF. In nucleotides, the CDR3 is TGTGCCAGCAGTTCTCTACCGGAGGGTAGTGAAAAACTGTTTTTT.

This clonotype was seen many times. The CDR3 reads CASGSVAGGVGYGYTF. DNA for the CDR3: TGTGCCAGCGGCTCCGTAGCAGGGGGCGTCGGCTATGGCTACACCTTC. V usage is TRBV6-1 and J usage is TRBJ1-2, with TRBD1 identical over 8 bases. Germline-derived CDR1 and CDR2 are MNHNS and SASEGT. J gave up 4 bases and V 8 bases, and 15 bases lay outside the gene matches. This CDR3 has 16 amino acids.

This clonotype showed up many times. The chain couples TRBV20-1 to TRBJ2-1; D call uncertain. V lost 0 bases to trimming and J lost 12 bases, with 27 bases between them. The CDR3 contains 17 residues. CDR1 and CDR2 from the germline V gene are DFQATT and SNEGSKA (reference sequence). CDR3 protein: CSAREPWTLDKLSPQFF. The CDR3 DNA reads TGCAGTGCTAGAGAGCCATGGACCCTGGATAAGCTGAGCCCGCAGTTCTTC.

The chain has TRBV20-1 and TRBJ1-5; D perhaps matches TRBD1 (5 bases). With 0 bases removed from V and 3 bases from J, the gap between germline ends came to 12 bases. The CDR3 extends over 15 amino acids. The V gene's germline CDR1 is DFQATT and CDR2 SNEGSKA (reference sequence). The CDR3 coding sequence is TGCAGTGCTAGAGATCACGGGACGGCCAATCAGCCCCAGCATTTT. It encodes CSARDHGTANQPQHF.

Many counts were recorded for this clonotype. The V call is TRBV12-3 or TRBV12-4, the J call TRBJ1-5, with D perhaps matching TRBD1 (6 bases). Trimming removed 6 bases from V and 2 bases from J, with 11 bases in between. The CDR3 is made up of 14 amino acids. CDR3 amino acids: CASSLQGGNQPQHF. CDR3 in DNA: TGTGCCAGCAGCTTACAGGGAGGCAATCAGCCCCAGCATTTT.

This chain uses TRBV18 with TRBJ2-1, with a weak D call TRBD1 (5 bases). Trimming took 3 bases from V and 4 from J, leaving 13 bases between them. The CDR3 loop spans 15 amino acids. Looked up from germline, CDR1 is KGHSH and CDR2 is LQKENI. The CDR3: CASSPLGQAYNEQFF. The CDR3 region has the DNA TGTGCCAGCTCACCGCTGGGGCAGGCTTACAATGAGCAGTTCTTC. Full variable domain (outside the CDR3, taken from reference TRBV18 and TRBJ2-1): NAGVMQNPRHLVRRRGQEARLRCSPMKGHSHVYWYRQLPEEGLKFMVYLQKENIIDESGMPKERFSAEFPKEGPSILRIQQVVRGDSAAYFCASSPLGQAYNEQFFGPGTRLTVL.

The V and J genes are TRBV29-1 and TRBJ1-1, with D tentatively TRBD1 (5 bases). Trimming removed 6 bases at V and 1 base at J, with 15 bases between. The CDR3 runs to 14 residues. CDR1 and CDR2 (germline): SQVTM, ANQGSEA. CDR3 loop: CSVKVQGTNTEAFF. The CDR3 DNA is TGCAGCGTCAAAGTCCAGGGTACGAACACTGAAGCTTTCTTT.

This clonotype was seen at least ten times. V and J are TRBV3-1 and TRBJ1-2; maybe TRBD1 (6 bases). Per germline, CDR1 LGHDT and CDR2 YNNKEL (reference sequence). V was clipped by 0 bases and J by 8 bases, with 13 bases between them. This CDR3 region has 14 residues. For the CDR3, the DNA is TGTGCCAGCAGCCAAGATGTCAGGGGAAGGGGCTACACCTTC. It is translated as CASSQDVRGRGYTF.

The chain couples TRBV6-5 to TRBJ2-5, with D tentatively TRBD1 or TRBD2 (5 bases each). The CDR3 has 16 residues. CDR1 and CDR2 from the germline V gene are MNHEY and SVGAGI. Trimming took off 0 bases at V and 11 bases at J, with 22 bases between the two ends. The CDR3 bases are TGTGCCAGCAGTTACTCGAACCAGGGCTCCGGGACGGCTCAGTACTTC. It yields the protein CASSYSNQGSGTAQYF.

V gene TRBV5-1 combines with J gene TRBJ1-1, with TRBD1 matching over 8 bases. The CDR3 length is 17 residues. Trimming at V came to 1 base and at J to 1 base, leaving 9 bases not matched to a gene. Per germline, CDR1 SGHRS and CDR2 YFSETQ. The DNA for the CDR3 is TGCGCCAGCAGCTTGCACCTCGTAGGACAGGGGAACACTGAAGCTTTCTTT. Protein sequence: CASSLHLVGQGNTEAFF.

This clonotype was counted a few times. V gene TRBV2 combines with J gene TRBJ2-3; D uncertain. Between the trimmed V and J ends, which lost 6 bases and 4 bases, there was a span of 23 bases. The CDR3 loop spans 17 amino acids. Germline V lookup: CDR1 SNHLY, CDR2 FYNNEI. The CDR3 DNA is TGTGCCAGCAGGTCTCCCCGGTCCTTATTTAACCCAGATACGCAGTATTTT. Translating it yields CASRSPRSLFNPDTQYF.

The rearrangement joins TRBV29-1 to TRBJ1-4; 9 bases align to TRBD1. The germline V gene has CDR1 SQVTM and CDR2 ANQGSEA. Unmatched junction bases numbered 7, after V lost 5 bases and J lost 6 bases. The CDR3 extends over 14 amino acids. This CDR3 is CSVSSRDRDEKLFF. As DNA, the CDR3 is TGCAGCGTTAGTTCCCGGGACAGGGATGAAAAACTGTTTTTT.

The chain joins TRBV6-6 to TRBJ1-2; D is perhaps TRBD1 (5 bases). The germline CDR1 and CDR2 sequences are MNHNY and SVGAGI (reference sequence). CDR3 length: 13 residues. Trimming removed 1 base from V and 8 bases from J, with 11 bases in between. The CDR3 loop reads CASSYLGEDGYTF. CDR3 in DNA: TGTGCCAGCAGTTACTTGGGGGAGGACGGCTACACCTTC.

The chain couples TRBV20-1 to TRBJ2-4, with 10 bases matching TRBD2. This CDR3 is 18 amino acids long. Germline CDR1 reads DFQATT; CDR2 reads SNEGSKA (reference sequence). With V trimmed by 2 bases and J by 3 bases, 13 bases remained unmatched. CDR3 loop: CSARPPSGRAASKNIQYF. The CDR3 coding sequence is TGCAGTGCTAGACCCCCTAGCGGGAGAGCTGCGAGCAAAAACATTCAGTACTTC.

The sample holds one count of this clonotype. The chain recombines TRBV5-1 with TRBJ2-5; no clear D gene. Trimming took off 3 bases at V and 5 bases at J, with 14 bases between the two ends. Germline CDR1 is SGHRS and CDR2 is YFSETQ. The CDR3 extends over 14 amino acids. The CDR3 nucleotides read TGCGCCAGCAGCTCTTATACCAAGACGGAGACCCAGTACTTC. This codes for CASSSYTKTETQYF.

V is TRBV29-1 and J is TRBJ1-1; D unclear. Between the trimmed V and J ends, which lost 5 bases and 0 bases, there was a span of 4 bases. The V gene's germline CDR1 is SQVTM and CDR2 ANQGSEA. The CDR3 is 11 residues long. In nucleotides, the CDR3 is TGCAGCGTTTTCATGAACACTGAAGCTTTCTTT. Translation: CSVFMNTEAFF. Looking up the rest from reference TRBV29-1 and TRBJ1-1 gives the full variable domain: SAVISQKPSRDICQRGTSLTIQCQVDSQVTMMFWYRQQPGQSLTLIATANQGSEATYESGFVIDKFPISRPNLTFSTLTVSNMSPEDSSIYLCSVFMNTEAFFGQGTRLTVV.

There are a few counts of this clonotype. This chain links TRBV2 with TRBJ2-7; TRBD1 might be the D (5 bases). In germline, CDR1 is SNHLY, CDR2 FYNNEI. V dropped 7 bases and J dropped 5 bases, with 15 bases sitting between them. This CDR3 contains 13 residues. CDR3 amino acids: CASIDQGWNEQYF. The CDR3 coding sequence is TGTGCCAGCATTGATCAGGGCTGGAACGAGCAGTACTTC.

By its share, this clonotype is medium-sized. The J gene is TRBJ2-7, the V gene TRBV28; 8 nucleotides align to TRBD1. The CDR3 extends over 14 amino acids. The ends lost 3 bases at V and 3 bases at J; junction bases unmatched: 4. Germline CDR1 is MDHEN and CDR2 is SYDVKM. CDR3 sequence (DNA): TGTGCCAGCAGTTTCCCCGGGACAGGCTACGAGCAGTACTTC. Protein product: CASSFPGTGYEQYF.

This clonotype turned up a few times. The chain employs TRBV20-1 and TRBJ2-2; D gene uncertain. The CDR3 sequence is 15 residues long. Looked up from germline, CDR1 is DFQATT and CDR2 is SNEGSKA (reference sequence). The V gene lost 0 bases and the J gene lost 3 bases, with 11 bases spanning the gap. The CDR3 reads CSARDLGSYTGELFF. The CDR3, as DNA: TGCAGTGCTAGAGATCTTGGCTCCTACACCGGGGAGCTGTTTTTT.